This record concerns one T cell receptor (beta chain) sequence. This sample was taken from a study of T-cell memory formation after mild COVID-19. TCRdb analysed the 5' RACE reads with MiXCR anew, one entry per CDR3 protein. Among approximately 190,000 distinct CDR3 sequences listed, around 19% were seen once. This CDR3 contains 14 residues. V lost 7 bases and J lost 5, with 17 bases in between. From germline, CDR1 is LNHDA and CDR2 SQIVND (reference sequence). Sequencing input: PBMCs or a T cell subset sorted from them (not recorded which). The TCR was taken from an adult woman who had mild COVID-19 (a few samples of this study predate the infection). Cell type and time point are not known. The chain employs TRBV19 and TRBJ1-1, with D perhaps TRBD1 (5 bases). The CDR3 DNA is TGTGCCAGTACCCTCGGGGGGGGACGGACTGAAGCTTTCTTT. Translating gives CASTLGGGRTEAFF.